This is a list of T cell receptor beta chains from one sample in a study of OX40 agonist ivuxolimab in advanced cancers. Produced via immunoSEQ multiplex PCR; TCRdb's table is partial and in-frame only. The sample holds tens of thousands of clones, about 85% seen once. Sequencing was performed on CD4+ or CD8+ T cells sorted from blood, taken in a trial of the OX40 agonist ivuxolimab. The receptors shown here come from an adult with an advanced solid tumor such as melanoma, head and neck, liver or kidney cancer. Both conserved end residues are part of each CDR3. A D gene is named only where the DNA matches it firmly. A clone size is listed for some rows: how often the clone was seen (once, few, many), or a class if it is expanded.

V gene	CDR3 length	J gene	clone size	D gene	CDR3 DNA	CDR3 protein
TRBV5-6	17	TRBJ2-1	.	TRBD2	TGTGCCAGCAGCGCATGGGGTACTAGCGGGGGGGCCTCTGCGCAGTTCTTC	CASSAWGTSGGASAQFF
TRBV11-2	12	TRBJ2-1	.	.	TGTGCCAGCAGCCCTCTCAGCAATGAGCAGTTCTTC	CASSPLSNEQFF
TRBV7-9	17	TRBJ2-5	.	.	TGTGCCAGCACCCCCGGAGCAGGGCCCTCATCCCAAGAGACCCAGTACTTC	CASTPGAGPSSQETQYF
TRBV6-5	14	TRBJ1-5	.	.	TGTGCCAGCAGTTACTCGGGGGTTAATCAGCCCCAGCATTTT	CASSYSGVNQPQHF
TRBV4-3	16	TRBJ2-2	.	.	TGCGCCAGCAGCCAAGAAACGGGAGTGGGAACCGGGGAGCTGTTTTTT	CASSQETGVGTGELFF
TRBV4-1	16	TRBJ2-1	.	TRBD1	TGCGCCAGCAGCCAAGAAGGGGCAGGGGGTAACAATGAGCAGTTCTTC	CASSQEGAGGNNEQFF
TRBV6-1	16	TRBJ1-1	.	.	TGTGCCAGCAGTGAACTTTGGGGGCGAGGGGACACTGAAGCTTTCTTT	CASSELWGRGDTEAFF
TRBV19	19	TRBJ2-2	.	TRBD2	TGTGCCAGTAGTCCGAAAGTTCTACGAGCGGGAGCAGACACCGGGGAGCTGTTTTTT	CASSPKVLRAGADTGELFF
TRBV5-1	14	TRBJ1-2	few	TRBD1	TGCGCCAGCAGCCTCCGGGACAGGGGGAATGGCTACACCTTC	CASSLRDRGNGYTF
TRBV4-3	15	TRBJ2-7	.	.	TGCGCCAGCAGCCCCGGACTTACGCCCACCTACGAGCAGTACTTC	CASSPGLTPTYEQYF
TRBV9	17	TRBJ2-1	.	TRBD1	TGTGCCAGCAGCGCCTCGATTCAGGGGGTCTCCTACAATGAGCAGTTCTTC	CASSASIQGVSYNEQFF
TRBV19	14	TRBJ2-7	.	TRBD2	TGTGCCAGTAGTATAGGAAGCGGGGCCTACGAGCAGTACTTC	CASSIGSGAYEQYF
TRBV7-9	17	TRBJ2-4	.	.	TGTGCCAGCAGCTTAGGGTCGGTGGGGATTCCCAAAAACATTCAGTACTTC	CASSLGSVGIPKNIQYF
TRBV10-1	15	TRBJ2-7	.	.	TGCGCCAGCAGCCTCCTGAGAAGACAGGTTTACGAGCAGTACTTC	CASSLLRRQVYEQYF
TRBV13	12	TRBJ2-7	.	.	TGTGCCAGCAGCTCAAGGACGGGACAACCGTACTTC	CASSSRTGQPYF
TRBV6-5	11	TRBJ1-3	few	.	TGTGCCAGCTACAGAGGAAACACCATATATTTT	CASYRGNTIYF
TRBV9	16	TRBJ2-1	.	.	TGTGCCAGCAGCGTAGGGGGGCAGCTTATTGGCAATGAGCAGTTCTTC	CASSVGGQLIGNEQFF
TRBV13	12	TRBJ2-3	.	.	TGTGCCAGCAGCTTAGTATCCGATACGCAGTATTTT	CASSLVSDTQYF
TRBV4-1	17	TRBJ1-2	.	TRBD1	TGCGCCAGCAGCCCGATGTGGACAGGCGCCATCAACTATGGCTACACCTTC	CASSPMWTGAINYGYTF
TRBV4-3	15	TRBJ2-7	medium-sized	.	TGCGCCAGCAGCCAATACCGGGACATCTCCTACGAGCAGTACTTC	CASSQYRDISYEQYF
TRBV18	15	TRBJ1-1	.	.	TGTGCCAGCTCACCCGCCCCGCCGGGAGGGACTGAAGCTTTCTTT	CASSPAPPGGTEAFF
TRBV7-2	14	TRBJ1-1	.	.	TGTGCCAGCAGCCCGGGACATACTTACACTGAAGCTTTCTTT	CASSPGHTYTEAFF
TRBV18	14	TRBJ1-4	.	.	TGTGCCAGCTCACCACCGGTTAAGGGTGAGAAACTGTTTTTT	CASSPPVKGEKLFF
TRBV28	15	TRBJ2-2	.	.	TGTGCCAGCAGTCACCCGGGACAACTAACCGGGGAGCTGTTTTTT	CASSHPGQLTGELFF
TRBV9	16	TRBJ1-1	.	TRBD1	TGTGCCAGCAGCGCCCCCTCACAGGGGATGAACACTGAAGCTTTCTTT	CASSAPSQGMNTEAFF
TRBV19	13	TRBJ2-2	.	.	TGTGCCAGTAGTATAGTGGGCACCGGGGAGCTGTTTTTT	CASSIVGTGELFF
TRBV7-9	17	TRBJ2-5	.	.	TGTGCCAGCAGCTTCGTCGGGCGGGGGCGCAGCCAAGAGACCCAGTACTTC	CASSFVGRGRSQETQYF
TRBV7-6	13	TRBJ2-1	.	.	TGTGCCAGCAGAGGGCAGGGGTTAAATGAGCAGTTCTTC	CASRGQGLNEQFF
TRBV10-3	14	TRBJ2-7	.	.	TGTGCCATCAGTGGGGCTGGACTAACCTACGAGCAGTACTTC	CAISGAGLTYEQYF
TRBV9	12	TRBJ2-2	.	.	TGTGCCAGCAGCGAAGAGGTCGGGGAGCTGTTTTTT	CASSEEVGELFF
TRBV9	15	TRBJ2-1	.	.	TGTGCCAGCAGCGTATCCGGGGCTAGCGAGAATGAGCAGTTCTTC	CASSVSGASENEQFF
TRBV30	12	TRBJ1-2	.	.	TGTGCCTGGGCCGGGACTTACTATGGCTACACCTTC	CAWAGTYYGYTF
TRBV7-9	14	TRBJ2-7	few	.	TGTGCCAGCAGCCCTCGAATCGGCTCCTACGAGCAGTACTTC	CASSPRIGSYEQYF
TRBV19	15	TRBJ1-1	.	.	TGTGCCAGTAGTATAGCCGAGCAGTTGAACACTGAAGCTTTCTTT	CASSIAEQLNTEAFF
TRBV4-1	15	TRBJ1-1	.	.	TGCGCCAGCAGCCAAGCAGGCAGGTCGTGGTCTGAAGCTTTCTTT	CASSQAGRSWSEAFF
TRBV19	19	TRBJ2-3	.	TRBD2	TGTGCCAGTAACCTGGGAGGGGCGAACCCAATACCCAGCACAGATACGCAGTATTTT	CASNLGGANPIPSTDTQYF
TRBV11-3	16	TRBJ2-1	.	TRBD1	TGTGCCAGCAGCTCCCGGGACAGGGGGTCCTACAATGAGCAGTTCTTC	CASSSRDRGSYNEQFF
TRBV7-9	13	TRBJ2-7	.	.	TGTGCCAGCAGCTTCGAGGGGTTCAACGAGCAGTACTTC	CASSFEGFNEQYF
TRBV4-2	12	TRBJ2-7	.	.	TGTGCCAGCAGCCAAGGCTCTTACGAGCAGTACTTC	CASSQGSYEQYF
TRBV6-1	15	TRBJ1-5	few	.	TGTGCCAGCAGTGAGCCAGGGATAAGCAATCAGCCCCAGCATTTT	CASSEPGISNQPQHF
TRBV30	12	TRBJ2-7	.	.	TGTGCCTGGAGAAGGGACTCCTACGAGCAGTACTTC	CAWRRDSYEQYF
TRBV7-3	15	TRBJ2-3	few	TRBD2	TGTGCCAGCAGCTTAGGCGGGGGAGACCAAGATACGCAGTATTTT	CASSLGGGDQDTQYF
TRBV5-4	12	TRBJ2-7	.	.	TGTGCCAGCAGCTTCGGGTCCTACGAGCAGTACTTC	CASSFGSYEQYF
TRBV27	14	TRBJ2-3	.	.	TGTGCCAGCAGTTTAGGCAGAACAACCGATACGCAGTATTTT	CASSLGRTTDTQYF
TRBV27	16	TRBJ1-5	.	.	TGTGCCAGCAGTGTGGCCCCGGGCGAGGCGGGTCAGCCCCAGCATTTT	CASSVAPGEAGQPQHF
TRBV25-1	14	TRBJ2-7	.	.	TGTGCCAGCAGTGAATACCAGGATACCTACGAGCAGTACTTC	CASSEYQDTYEQYF
TRBV13	15	TRBJ2-1	.	.	TGTGCCAGCAGCTCCGGGGAAGTGGGCTACAATGAGCAGTTCTTC	CASSSGEVGYNEQFF
TRBV4-3	14	TRBJ1-1	.	.	TGCGCCAGCAGCCAAGTTTCGGTGGGGACTGAAGCTTTCTTT	CASSQVSVGTEAFF
TRBV6-6	14	TRBJ1-4	.	.	TGTGCCAGCAGTCCGGGACCGGTGGGTGAAAAACTGTTTTTT	CASSPGPVGEKLFF
TRBV6-5	14	TRBJ2-7	.	TRBD1	TGTGCCAGCAGTCCTGGACAGGGCTCCTACGAGCAGTACTTC	CASSPGQGSYEQYF
TRBV5-4	16	TRBJ2-1	.	TRBD2	TGTGCCAGCAGCCTTCCCCCCGGCGGGAGCCACAATGAGCAGTTCTTC	CASSLPPGGSHNEQFF
TRBV11-3	13	TRBJ2-7	.	.	TGTGCCAGCAGCTTCGACAGTTCCTACGAGCAGTACTTC	CASSFDSSYEQYF
TRBV7-6	15	TRBJ1-5	.	.	TGTGCCAGCAGCTTAAGCGCGGGGCCCAGGGGGCCCCAGCATTTT	CASSLSAGPRGPQHF
TRBV10-3	15	TRBJ1-4	.	.	TGTGCCATCAGTGCCCGGGGGCGAGGGGATGAAAAACTGTTTTTT	CAISARGRGDEKLFF
TRBV9	15	TRBJ2-1	.	TRBD2	TGTGCCAGCAGTCCTCTAGCGGGGGGATATAATGAGCAGTTCTTC	CASSPLAGGYNEQFF